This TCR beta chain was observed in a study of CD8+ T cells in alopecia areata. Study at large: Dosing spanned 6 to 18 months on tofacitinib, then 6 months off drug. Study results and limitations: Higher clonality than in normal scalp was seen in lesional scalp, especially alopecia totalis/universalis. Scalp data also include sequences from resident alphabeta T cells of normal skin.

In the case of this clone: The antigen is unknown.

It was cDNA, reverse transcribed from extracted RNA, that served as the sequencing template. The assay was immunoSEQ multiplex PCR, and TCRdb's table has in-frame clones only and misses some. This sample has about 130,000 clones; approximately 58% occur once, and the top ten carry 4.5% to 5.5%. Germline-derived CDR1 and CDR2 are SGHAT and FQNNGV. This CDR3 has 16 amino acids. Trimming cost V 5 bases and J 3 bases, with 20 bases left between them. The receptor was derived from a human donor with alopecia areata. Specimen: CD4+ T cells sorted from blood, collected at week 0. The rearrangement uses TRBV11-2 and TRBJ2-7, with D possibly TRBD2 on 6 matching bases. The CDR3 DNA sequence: TGTGCCAGCAGCCCCATCGCGCGGGAAGCCAACTACGAGCAGTACTTC. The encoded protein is CASSPIAREANYEQYF.